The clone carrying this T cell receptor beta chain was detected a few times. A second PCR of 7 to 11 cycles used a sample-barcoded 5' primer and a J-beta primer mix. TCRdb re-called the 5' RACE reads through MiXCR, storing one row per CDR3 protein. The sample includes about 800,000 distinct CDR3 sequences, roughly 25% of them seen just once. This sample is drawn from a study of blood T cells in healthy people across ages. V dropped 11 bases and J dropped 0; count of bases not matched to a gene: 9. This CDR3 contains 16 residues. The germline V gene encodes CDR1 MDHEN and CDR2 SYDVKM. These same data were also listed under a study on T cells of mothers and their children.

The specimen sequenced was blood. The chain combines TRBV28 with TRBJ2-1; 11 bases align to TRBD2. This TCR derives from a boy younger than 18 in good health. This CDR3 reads CAVLAGDPSSYNEQFF. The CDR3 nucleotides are TGTGCCGTACTAGCGGGGGATCCTAGCTCCTACAATGAGCAGTTCTTC. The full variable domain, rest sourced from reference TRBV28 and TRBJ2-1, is DVKVTQSSRYLVKRTGEKVFLECVQDMDHENMFWYRQDPGLGLRLIYFSYDVKMKEKGDIPEGYSVSREKKERFSLILESASTNQTSMYLCAVLAGDPSSYNEQFFGPGTRLTVL.